This T cell receptor (beta chain) was captured by sequencing in a study of technical replicates of blood from a few donors. The table came from immunoSEQ multiplex PCR; TCRdb's copy has only in-frame clones and leaves some out. The data hold around 86,000 clones, with roughly 96% observed a single time. The CDR3 is 15 residues long. The V gene's germline CDR1 is SGHRS and CDR2 YFSETQ. V was pared by 0 bases and J by 1 base, with 3 bases of the junction left unmatched. The clonotype was recovered from a human donor in good health. What was sequenced was T cells isolated from PBMCs. The V call is TRBV5-1, the J call TRBJ2-7; 8 nucleotides line up with TRBD1. The CDR3 DNA reads as TGCGCCAGCAGCTTGGATACAGGGGGTTCCTACGAGCAGTACTTC. Amino acids: CASSLDTGGSYEQYF.